Sequencing of this T cell receptor (beta chain) was carried out in a study of cytomegalovirus exposure and HLA in healthy donors. Background on the study: An early data release held 80 million or so unique TCRs from HLA-typed donors. Findings of the study overall: In vitro data verified a few CMV-associated chains as specific for CMV antigens.

The sample holds a few counts of this clone. Antigen unknown. The PCR had 60 Vbeta and 13 Jbeta primers. Here immunoSEQ multiplex PCR was the method, and the copy in TCRdb shows in-frame clones only, minus some. This sample has just under 65,000 clones; roughly 77% occur once, and the top ten carry more than 4%. Source material: PBMCs. The TCR sequence derives from a woman in her twenties or thirties in good health and CMV-seronegative.

The CDR3 nucleotides read TGCGCCAGCAGCCAAGACCCAAACAATCAGCCCCAGCATTTT. It codes for CASSQDPNNQPQHF. This chain joins TRBV4-1 and TRBJ1-5, with unresolved D. V gave up 0 bases and J gave up 3 bases, with 6 bases separating them. This CDR3 comprises 14 residues. Germline lookup yields CDR1 MGHRA and CDR2 YSYEKL.